This TCR beta chain originates from a study of blood T cell repertoires in COVID-19. Study-wide context: Acute and convalescent COVID-19 samples came from the United States, Italy and Spain.

The CDR3 has 16 residues. From germline, CDR1 is SGHAT and CDR2 FQNNGV. The V gene lost 0 bases and the J gene lost 6 bases, with 14 bases spanning the gap. Authors' processing steps: Reference gene primer amplification gave nucleated cell count estimates. Some clones are missing from TCRdb's copy, which holds only in-frame ones; the method was immunoSEQ multiplex PCR. The V and J calls and clone size were taken over from that table, and D and trimming were inferred from the DNA. The table has around 130,000 clones, approximately 84% seen once. The TCR originated in a man in his sixties or seventies with acute or convalescent COVID-19. Sequenced material: peripheral blood. This rearrangement joins TRBV11-2 to TRBJ2-2; D remains unclear. CDR3 region: CASSLDGRVNAGELFF. The CDR3 DNA reads TGTGCCAGCAGCTTAGATGGCCGGGTTAACGCCGGGGAGCTGTTTTTT.